This TCR beta chain is drawn from a study of blood T cell repertoires in COVID-19. The overall study: The United States, Italy and Spain supplied acute and convalescent COVID-19 samples.

Under the authors' procedure: Amplifying reference gene primers gave estimates of nucleated cell counts. The method was immunoSEQ multiplex PCR; TCRdb's version includes in-frame clones alone and lacks a portion of them. V, J and clone size were drawn from that table, and D and trimming were deduced from the DNA. Found here are 55,000 to 80,000 clones, roughly 80% of them singletons; the top ten hold approximately 18%. CDR3 length equals 16 residues. V was clipped by 4 bases and J by 2 bases, with 18 bases between them. Germline V gene lookup returns CDR1 SGHRS and CDR2 YFSETQ. The source of this sequence is a woman aged 80 or over with acute or convalescent COVID-19. The chain recombines TRBV5-1 with TRBJ2-5, with a tentative D call TRBD1 (5 bases). Sequencing was performed on peripheral blood. The CDR3 protein is CASSLTRVEWQETQYF. DNA of the CDR3: TGCGCCAGCAGCCTGACCAGGGTGGAGTGGCAAGAGACCCAGTACTTC. The full variable domain, in which reference TRBV5-1 and TRBJ2-5 provide the parts outside the CDR3, is KAGVTQTPRYLIKTRGQQVTLSCSPISGHRSVSWYQQTPGQGLQFLFEYFSETQRNKGNFPGRFSGRQFSNSRSEMNVSTLELGDSALYLCASSLTRVEWQETQYFGPGTRLLVL.